This T cell receptor (beta chain) was retrieved from a study of early T cells in non-severe SARS-CoV-2 infection. TCRdb reanalysed the 5' RACE reads using MiXCR and keeps one entry per CDR3 protein. The repertoire holds around 70,000 distinct CDR3 sequences, with around 12% as singletons. Germline V gene lookup returns CDR1 SNHLY and CDR2 FYNNEI. The CDR3 length is 12 residues. V shed 11 bases and J shed 3 bases, with 13 bases lying between them. Sequenced sample: whole blood. This TCR was sampled from an adult who was a healthcare worker with PCR-confirmed SARS-CoV-2 infection or an uninfected control (not recorded which). The V call is TRBV2, the J call TRBJ2-5, with a tentative D call TRBD1 (5 bases). The CDR3 nucleotides read TGTGCCGGAACCCGACAGAAAGAGACCCAGTACTTC. Translated: CAGTRQKETQYF.